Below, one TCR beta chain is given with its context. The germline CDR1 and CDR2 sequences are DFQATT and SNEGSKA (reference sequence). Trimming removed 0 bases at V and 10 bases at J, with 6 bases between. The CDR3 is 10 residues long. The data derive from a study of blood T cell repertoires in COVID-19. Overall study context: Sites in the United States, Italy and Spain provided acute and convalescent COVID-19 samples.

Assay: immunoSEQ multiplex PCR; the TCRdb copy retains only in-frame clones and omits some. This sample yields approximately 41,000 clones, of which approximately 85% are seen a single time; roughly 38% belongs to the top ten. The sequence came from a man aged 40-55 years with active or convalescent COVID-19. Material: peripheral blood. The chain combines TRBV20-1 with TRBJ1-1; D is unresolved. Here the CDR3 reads CSARDGRAFF. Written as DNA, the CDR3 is TGCAGTGCTAGAGATGGCCGAGCTTTCTTT.